Below are 31 T cell receptor beta chains sequenced from a single sample in a study of OX40 agonist ivuxolimab in advanced cancers. Clones were read by immunoSEQ multiplex PCR, and TCRdb kept only the in-frame ones, dropping some. There are 90,000 to 100,000 clones in the sample; about four fifths occur only once, and around 1.6% lies in the top ten. Specimen: CD4+ or CD8+ T cells sorted from blood, collected in a trial of the OX40 agonist ivuxolimab. The receptors here all came from an adult with an advanced solid tumor such as melanoma, head and neck, liver or kidney cancer.

The sample holds a few counts of this clone. V and J are TRBV28 and TRBJ1-4; D gene unclear. This CDR3 comprises 11 residues. Looked up from germline, CDR1 is MDHEN and CDR2 is SYDVKM. V shed 6 bases and J shed 9 bases, with 8 bases lying between them. The CDR3 sequence is CASSETQKLFF. The CDR3 nucleotides read TGTGCCAGCAGCGAAACTCAAAAACTGTTTTTT.

This chain connects TRBV25-1 to TRBJ1-2, with TRBD1 matching 11 bases. After removal of 3 bases from V and 8 bases from J, the junction contained 11 bases not matched to a gene. Germline-derived CDR1 and CDR2 are MGHDK and SYGVNS. The CDR3 extends over 16 amino acids. The CDR3 DNA is TGTGCCAGCAGTGACTCGGGACAGGGGGTGTGGAACGGCTACACCTTC. It specifies CASSDSGQGVWNGYTF.

The rearrangement uses TRBV19 and TRBJ2-3; TRBD1 matches at 11 bases. Germline CDR1 LNHDA, CDR2 SQIVND (reference sequence). V lost 7 bases, J lost 3 bases, and 6 bases stayed unmatched. The CDR3 is 15 residues long. In DNA form, the CDR3 reads TGTGCCAGTACTGACCGGGACAGGGGGACAGATACGCAGTATTTT. Protein: CASTDRDRGTDTQYF.

This rearrangement joins TRBV5-1 to TRBJ2-1; 7 positions match TRBD1. Germline V lookup: CDR1 SGHRS, CDR2 YFSETQ. V shed 4 bases, J shed 2 bases, and the junction held 3 bases outside the gene matches. This CDR3 comprises 14 residues. The CDR3 DNA sequence: TGCGCCAGCAGCCTGGGACAGACCTACAATGAGCAGTTCTTC. This gives the protein CASSLGQTYNEQFF.

The gene calls are TRBV5-1 and TRBJ1-4; weak D call: TRBD1 (5 bases). The CDR3 has 13 residues. The germline V gene encodes CDR1 SGHRS and CDR2 YFSETQ. Trimming left V 4 bases short and J 8 bases short, with 12 bases between. The CDR3 here is CASSRGGEEKLFF. The CDR3 DNA reads TGCGCCAGCAGCCGGGGAGGGGAGGAAAAACTGTTTTTT.

The chain carries TRBV2 and TRBJ1-5; D might be TRBD1 (6 bases). V lost 7 bases and J 7 bases, leaving 17 bases between the germline ends. Germline V gene sequence: CDR1 SNHLY, CDR2 FYNNEI. This CDR3 has 14 amino acids. Here the CDR3 reads CASNDRRGKQPQHF. The CDR3 DNA reads as TGTGCCAGCAATGATCGCAGGGGAAAACAGCCCCAGCATTTT.

This sequence joins TRBV5-5 and TRBJ2-3, with TRBD1 matching 10 bases. The V and J ends lost 3 bases and 3 bases, in that order; junction bases with no gene match: 10. Germline-derived CDR1 and CDR2 are SGHKS and YYEKEE (reference sequence). The CDR3 consists of 17 residues. The CDR3 DNA is TGTGCCAGCAGCTCTCGGGGAGGGACAGGGGTAACAGATACGCAGTATTTT. Protein sequence: CASSSRGGTGVTDTQYF.

The chain combines TRBV2 with TRBJ2-1, with 11 nucleotides matching TRBD2. The germline V gene has CDR1 SNHLY and CDR2 FYNNEI. CDR3 length: 16 amino acids. The trim removed 5 bases at V and 9 bases at J, leaving 12 bases unmatched. The CDR3 bases are TGTGCCAGCAGTCACCTAACTAGCGGGAGTAGCGGTGAGCAGTTCTTC. Protein sequence: CASSHLTSGSSGEQFF.

V and J are TRBV2 and TRBJ2-7; 9 nucleotides match TRBD1. This CDR3 is built from 14 residues. CDR1 is SNHLY and CDR2 is FYNNEI in the germline V gene. V was clipped by 8 bases and J by 4 bases; unmatched bases: 9. CDR3 sequence (DNA): TGTGCCAGCTCACAGGGGACAGGGAAATACGAGCAGTACTTC. It specifies CASSQGTGKYEQYF. Full variable domain (rest looked up from reference TRBV2 and TRBJ2-7): EPEVTQTPSHQVTQMGQEVILRCVPISNHLYFYWYRQILGQKVEFLVSFYNNEISEKSEIFDDQFSVERPDGSNFTLKIRSTKLEDSAMYFCASSQGTGKYEQYFGPGTRLTVT.

The CDR3 sequence: CASSSPSRMNGYTF. In DNA, the CDR3 is TGTGCCAGCAGCTCACCGTCCCGGATGAACGGCTACACCTTC. V gene TRBV5-4 combines with J gene TRBJ1-2; D not resolved. The CDR3 consists of 14 residues. V lost 3 bases, J lost 8 bases, and 17 bases lay in between. Per germline, CDR1 SGHNT and CDR2 YYREEE (reference sequence).

This clone was seen more than once but under ten times. The DNA of the CDR3 is TGCGCCAGCAGTGTGGGGCAGTACGAGCAGTACTTC. This encodes CASSVGQYEQYF. The chain carries TRBV10-2 and TRBJ2-7, with D tentatively TRBD1 (5 bases). The germline V gene encodes CDR1 WSHSY and CDR2 SAAADI. Between the trimmed V and J ends, which lost 4 bases and 4 bases, there was a span of 8 bases. The CDR3 sequence is 12 residues long.

The rearrangement uses TRBV19 and TRBJ1-2; D unclear. Germline-derived CDR1 and CDR2 are LNHDA and SQIVND (reference sequence). Trimming stripped 9 bases from V and 0 bases from J, with 11 bases between. This CDR3 is 13 amino acids long. The CDR3 DNA reads TGTGCCAGCCTTCACCCATCTAACTATGGCTACACCTTC. Its translation: CASLHPSNYGYTF.

The gene calls are TRBV7-3 and TRBJ1-6, with D tentatively TRBD1 (5 bases). V lost 5 bases, J lost 0 bases, and 8 bases lay in between. The CDR3 is 15 residues long. Germline CDR1 is SGHTA and CDR2 is FQGTGA. As DNA, the CDR3 is TGTGCCAGCAGCCGAACAGGCTCCTATAATTCACCCCTCCACTTT. It encodes CASSRTGSYNSPLHF.

The CDR3 loop is CASSLAGAARTEAFF. The CDR3 DNA sequence: TGCGCCAGCAGCTTGGCTGGGGCCGCCCGCACTGAAGCTTTCTTT. The chain is built from TRBV5-1 and TRBJ1-1; TRBD1 is a possible D gene (5 bases). Per germline, CDR1 SGHRS and CDR2 YFSETQ. V was shortened by 0 bases and J by 4 bases, with 13 bases between the two germline ends. This CDR3 contains 15 residues.

The V gene is TRBV5-5, the J gene TRBJ2-6, with a tentative D call TRBD1 (5 bases). The V end was cut by 3 bases, the J end by 2 bases, with 12 bases between. This CDR3 spans 16 amino acids. CDR1 and CDR2 from the germline V gene are SGHKS and YYEKEE (reference sequence). The CDR3 bases are TGTGCCAGCAGCTCACTCTCAGGGACTGGGGCCAACGTCCTGACTTTC. Translating gives CASSSLSGTGANVLTF.

The table lists this clone with a few counts. The V gene is TRBV11-2, the J gene TRBJ2-7; D is possibly TRBD2 (5 bases). The V gene's germline CDR1 is SGHAT and CDR2 FQNNGV. The CDR3 extends over 14 amino acids. Trimming shortened V by 3 bases and J by 0 bases, and 9 bases separated the two germline ends. The CDR3 sequence is CASSLGVLSYEQYF. CDR3 in DNA: TGTGCCAGCAGCTTGGGAGTTCTCTCCTACGAGCAGTACTTC.

The chain combines TRBV2 with TRBJ1-1, with D tentatively TRBD1 (5 bases). The CDR3 consists of 12 residues. The germline V and J ends were trimmed by 4 bases and 8 bases, with 11 bases remaining between them. The germline CDR1 and CDR2 sequences are SNHLY and FYNNEI. The CDR3 coding sequence is TGTGCCAGCAGTGGCGGGAGGACAGAAGCTTTCTTT. Protein sequence: CASSGGRTEAFF. The whole variable domain, remainder taken from reference TRBV2 and TRBJ1-1, is EPEVTQTPSHQVTQMGQEVILRCVPISNHLYFYWYRQILGQKVEFLVSFYNNEISEKSEIFDDQFSVERPDGSNFTLKIRSTKLEDSAMYFCASSGGRTEAFFGQGTRLTVV.

V and J are TRBV4-2 and TRBJ1-2; D unresolved. Per germline, CDR1 LGHNA and CDR2 YNFKEQ. CDR3 length: 12 amino acids. With 1 base removed from V and 8 bases from J, the gap between germline ends came to 8 bases. The CDR3 DNA follows: TGTGCCAGCAGCCAAGTAAACCGGGGCTACACCTTC. This sequence encodes CASSQVNRGYTF.

V and J are TRBV27 and TRBJ2-3; D is ambiguous. V lost 4 bases, J lost 4 bases, and 15 bases lay in between. Germline CDR1 is MNHEY and CDR2 is SMNVEV (reference sequence). CDR3 length: 15 residues. CDR3 nucleotide sequence: TGTGCCAGCAGTTCCGTACAGCCTGGCGCAGATACGCAGTATTTT. Protein product: CASSSVQPGADTQYF.

The chain employs TRBV20-1 and TRBJ2-2; D gene uncertain. The CDR3 spans 11 residues. Germline values: CDR1 DFQATT, CDR2 SNEGSKA (reference sequence). V was cut by 4 bases and J by 5 bases, with 5 bases left in between. In DNA, the CDR3 is TGCAGTGCTACTCCAACCGGGGAGCTGTTTTTT. Its translation is CSATPTGELFF.

In its sample, this clone was seen once. J is TRBJ1-4 and V is TRBV7-9, with D perhaps matching TRBD1 (5 bases). V lost 5 bases to trimming and J lost 5 bases, with 12 bases between them. The CDR3 loop spans 14 amino acids. In germline, CDR1 is SEHNR, CDR2 FQNEAQ (reference sequence). CDR3 in DNA: TGTGCCAGCAGCCTGACAGTGGGGAATGAAAAACTGTTTTTT. Translated, it gives CASSLTVGNEKLFF.

DNA of the CDR3: TGTGCCAGCAGCTTAGGGACAGGGGGCCGCAATCAGCCCCAGCATTTT. This translates into CASSLGTGGRNQPQHF. The chain carries TRBV7-9 and TRBJ1-5; 11 bases fit TRBD1. The CDR3 sequence is 16 residues long. Germline CDR1 SEHNR, CDR2 FQNEAQ (reference sequence). V shed 1 base, J shed 2 bases, and the junction held 1 base outside the gene matches.

The chain couples TRBV29-1 to TRBJ1-4, with D perhaps TRBD1 (5 bases). CDR3 size: 15 residues. The germline V and J ends were trimmed by 5 bases and 7 bases, with 20 bases remaining between them. Germline V gene data show CDR1 as SQVTM and CDR2 as ANQGSEA. This CDR3 is CSVQTLQGAGEKLFF. CDR3 bases: TGCAGCGTTCAAACCCTGCAGGGTGCTGGTGAAAAACTGTTTTTT.

The CDR3 loop reads CASSRIRRVDRLAGVNEQYF. CDR3 DNA sequence: TGTGCCAGCTCACGGATTCGGAGGGTGGACCGACTAGCGGGAGTTAACGAGCAGTACTTC. This sequence joins TRBV18 and TRBJ2-7; 12 bases line up with TRBD2. Germline trimming cut 4 bases from V and 5 bases from J; bases unmatched to any gene: 21. CDR1 is KGHSH, CDR2 LQKENI, per germline. The CDR3 is made up of 20 amino acids.

The chain has TRBV29-1 and TRBJ2-1; the D gene is possibly TRBD1 (6 bases). Germline values: CDR1 SQVTM, CDR2 ANQGSEA. The V end was cut by 7 bases, the J end by 4 bases, with 11 bases between. The CDR3 has 12 residues. CDR3 region: CSGHREYNEQFF. As DNA, the CDR3 is TGCAGCGGGCACAGGGAGTACAATGAGCAGTTCTTC.

This chain links TRBV28 with TRBJ2-1; 7 nucleotides agree with TRBD2. The ends lost 2 bases at V and 3 bases at J; junction bases unmatched: 7. The CDR3 is made up of 16 amino acids. Germline lookup yields CDR1 MDHEN and CDR2 SYDVKM. In DNA form, the CDR3 reads TGTGCCAGCAGTTTAAGCGGCGGGAGCCTCTACAATGAGCAGTTCTTC. Protein sequence: CASSLSGGSLYNEQFF.

This clone was observed a single time. The chain recombines TRBV15 with TRBJ1-6; TRBD1 might be the D (5 bases). This CDR3 has 16 residues. V was trimmed by 0 bases and J by 6 bases, leaving 12 bases between them. From germline, CDR1 is LNHNV and CDR2 YYDKDF (reference sequence). For the CDR3, the DNA is TGTGCCACCAGCAGAGAAGGGCGGACACCTAATTCACCCCTCCACTTT. Encoded protein: CATSREGRTPNSPLHF.

Only one count was recorded for this clone. The rearrangement uses TRBV7-2 and TRBJ2-7; either TRBD1 or TRBD2 may fit D (5 bases each). The CDR3 length is 16 residues. V was clipped by 2 bases and J by 2 bases, with 16 bases between them. Germline CDR1 reads SGHTA; CDR2 reads FQGNSA. CDR3 sequence: CASSLTGAERAYEQYF. The DNA for the CDR3 is TGTGCCAGCAGCTTAACAGGAGCGGAACGGGCCTACGAGCAGTACTTC.

With respect to this clone: Other DNA sequences in the same sample also yield this CDR3. The genes are TRBV6-6 and TRBJ1-5, with 10 nucleotides matching TRBD1. V lost 8 bases to trimming and J lost 7 bases; unmatched junction nucleotides: 8. The CDR3 consists of 14 residues. CDR1 MNHNY and CDR2 SVGAGI come from the germline V gene (reference sequence). The CDR3 DNA reads TGTGCCAGCTCGCGGACAGGGGGAAGGCAGCCCCAGCATTTT. Residues: CASSRTGGRQPQHF.

This chain links TRBV19 with TRBJ2-2, with D uncertain. Trimming stripped 3 bases from V and 1 base from J, with 9 bases between. Per germline, CDR1 LNHDA and CDR2 SQIVND (reference sequence). This CDR3 has 15 residues. The CDR3 DNA reads TGTGCCAGTAGTATCCGGGCAGGGAACACCGGGGAGCTGTTTTTT. The encoded protein is CASSIRAGNTGELFF.

The V and J genes are TRBV9 and TRBJ1-4; 12 bases line up with TRBD1. Germline trimming cut 3 bases from V and 10 bases from J; bases unmatched to any gene: 7. The CDR3 has 15 residues. The germline V gene encodes CDR1 SGDLS and CDR2 YYNGEE. CDR3 region: CASSGKGTGGGKLFF. CDR3 in DNA: TGTGCCAGCAGCGGGAAGGGGACAGGGGGCGGAAAACTGTTTTTT.